This T cell receptor (beta chain) was captured by sequencing in a study of T cells in Graves' hyperthyroidism and ophthalmopathy. TCR beta CDR3 region amplification was performed from RNA transcripts. HTBI primers were employed in a first-round RT-PCR of the TCR CDR3. TCRdb reanalysed the multiplex PCR reads using MiXCR and keeps one entry per CDR3 protein. The data show roughly 580,000 distinct CDR3 sequences, more than 11% seen once. This CDR3 has 15 amino acids. Trimming shortened V by 7 bases and J by 4 bases, and 17 bases separated the two germline ends. CDR1 SGHRS and CDR2 YFSETQ come from the germline V gene. Remarks on this clonotype: A clone one base away is much larger, so this may be a read error.

The clonotype was recovered from a woman under 40 with Graves' hyperthyroidism that later progressed to Graves' ophthalmopathy. The V call is TRBV5-1, the J call TRBJ2-2; weak D call: TRBD1 (6 bases). The sample consisted of blood. Here the CDR3 reads CASFQGQEITGELFF. The CDR3 region has the DNA TGCGCCAGCTTCCAGGGGCAGGAGATCACCGGGGAGCTGTTTTTT.